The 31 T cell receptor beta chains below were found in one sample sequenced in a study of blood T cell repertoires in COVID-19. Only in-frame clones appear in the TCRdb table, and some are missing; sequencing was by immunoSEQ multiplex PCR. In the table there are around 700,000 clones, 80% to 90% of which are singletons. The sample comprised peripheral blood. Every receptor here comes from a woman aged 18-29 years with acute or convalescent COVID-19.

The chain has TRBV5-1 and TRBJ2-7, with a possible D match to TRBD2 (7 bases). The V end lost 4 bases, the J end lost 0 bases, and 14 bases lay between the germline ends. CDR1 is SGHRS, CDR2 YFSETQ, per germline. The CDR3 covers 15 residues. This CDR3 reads CASSREGGASYEQYF. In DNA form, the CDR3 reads TGCGCCAGCAGCCGCGAGGGGGGGGCCTCCTACGAGCAGTACTTC.

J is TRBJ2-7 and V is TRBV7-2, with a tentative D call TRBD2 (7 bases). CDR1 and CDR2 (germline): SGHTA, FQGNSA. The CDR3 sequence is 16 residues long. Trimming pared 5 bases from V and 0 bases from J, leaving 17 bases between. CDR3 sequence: CASSIEGGGSSYEQYF. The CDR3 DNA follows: TGTGCCAGCAGCATAGAGGGCGGGGGCTCCTCCTACGAGCAGTACTTC. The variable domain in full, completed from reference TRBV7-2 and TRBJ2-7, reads GAGVSQSPSNKVTEKGKDVELRCDPISGHTALYWYRQSLGQGLEFLIYFQGNSAPDKSGLPSDRFSAERTGGSVSTLTIQRTQQEDSAVYLCASSIEGGGSSYEQYFGPGTRLTVT.

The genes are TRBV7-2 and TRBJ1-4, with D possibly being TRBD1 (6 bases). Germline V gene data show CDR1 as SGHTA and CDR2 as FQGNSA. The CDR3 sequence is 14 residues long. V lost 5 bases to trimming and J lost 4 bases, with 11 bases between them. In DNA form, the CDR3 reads TGTGCCAGCAGCACAGCCAGGGGTAATGAAAAACTGTTTTTT. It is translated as CASSTARGNEKLFF. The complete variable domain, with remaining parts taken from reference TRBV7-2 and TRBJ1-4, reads GAGVSQSPSNKVTEKGKDVELRCDPISGHTALYWYRQSLGQGLEFLIYFQGNSAPDKSGLPSDRFSAERTGGSVSTLTIQRTQQEDSAVYLCASSTARGNEKLFFGSGTQLSVL.

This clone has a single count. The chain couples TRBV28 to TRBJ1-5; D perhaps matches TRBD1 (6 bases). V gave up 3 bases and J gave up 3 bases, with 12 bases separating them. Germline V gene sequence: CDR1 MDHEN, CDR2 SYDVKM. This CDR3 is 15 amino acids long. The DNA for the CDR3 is TGTGCCAGCAGTTTGTCACAGGGTGACAATCAGCCCCAGCATTTT. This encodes CASSLSQGDNQPQHF.

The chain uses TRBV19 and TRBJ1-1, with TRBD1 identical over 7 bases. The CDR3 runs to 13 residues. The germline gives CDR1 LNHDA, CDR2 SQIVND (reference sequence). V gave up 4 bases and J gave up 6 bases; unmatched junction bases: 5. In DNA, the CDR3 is TGTGCCAGTAGTAGACAGGGCGGGTCTGAAGCTTTCTTT. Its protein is CASSRQGGSEAFF.

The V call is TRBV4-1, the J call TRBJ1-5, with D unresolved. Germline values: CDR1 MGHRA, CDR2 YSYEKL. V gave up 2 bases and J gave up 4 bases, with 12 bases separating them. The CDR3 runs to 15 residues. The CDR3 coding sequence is TGCGCCAGCAGCCAATATCTGCAGAAAAATCAGCCCCAGCATTTT. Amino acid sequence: CASSQYLQKNQPQHF.

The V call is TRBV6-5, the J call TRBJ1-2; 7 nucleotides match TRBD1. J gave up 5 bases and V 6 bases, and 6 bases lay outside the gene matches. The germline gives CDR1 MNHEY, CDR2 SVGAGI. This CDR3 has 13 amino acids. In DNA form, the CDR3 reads TGTGCCAGCAGCCCCAGGGGGATTTATGGCTACACCTTC. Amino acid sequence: CASSPRGIYGYTF.

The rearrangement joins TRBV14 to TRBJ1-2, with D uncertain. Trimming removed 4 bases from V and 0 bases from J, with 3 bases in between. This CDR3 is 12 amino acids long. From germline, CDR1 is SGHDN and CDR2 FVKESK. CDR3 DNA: TGTGCCAGCAGCCCATCTAACTATGGCTACACCTTC. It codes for CASSPSNYGYTF. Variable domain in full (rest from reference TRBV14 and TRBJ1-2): EAGVTQFPSHSVIEKGQTVTLRCDPISGHDNLYWYRRVMGKEIKFLLHFVKESKQDESGMPNNRFLAERTGGTYSTLKVQPAELEDSGVYFCASSPSNYGYTFGSGTRLTVV.

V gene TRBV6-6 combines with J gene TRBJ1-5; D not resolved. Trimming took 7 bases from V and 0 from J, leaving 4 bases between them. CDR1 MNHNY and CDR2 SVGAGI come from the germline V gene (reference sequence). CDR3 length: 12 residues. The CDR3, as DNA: TGTGCCAGCATGGCTAGCAATCAGCCCCAGCATTTT. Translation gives CASMASNQPQHF.

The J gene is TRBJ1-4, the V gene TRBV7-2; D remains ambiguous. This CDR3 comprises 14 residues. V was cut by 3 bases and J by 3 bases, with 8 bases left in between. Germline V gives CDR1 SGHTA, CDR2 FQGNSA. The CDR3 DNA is TGTGCCAGCAGCTTTACGAGGGCTAATGAAAAACTGTTTTTT. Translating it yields CASSFTRANEKLFF.

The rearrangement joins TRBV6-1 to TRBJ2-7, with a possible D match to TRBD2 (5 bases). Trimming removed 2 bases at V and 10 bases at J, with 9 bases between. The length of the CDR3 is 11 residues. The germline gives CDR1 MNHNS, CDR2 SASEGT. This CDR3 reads CASSESGNQYF. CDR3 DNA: TGTGCCAGCAGTGAAAGCGGCAACCAGTACTTC.

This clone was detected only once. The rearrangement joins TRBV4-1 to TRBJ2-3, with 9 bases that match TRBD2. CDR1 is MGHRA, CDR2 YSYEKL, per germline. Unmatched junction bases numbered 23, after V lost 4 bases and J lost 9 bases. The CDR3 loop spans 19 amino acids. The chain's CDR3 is CASSRDSPSGALSAGTQYF. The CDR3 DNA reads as TGCGCCAGCAGCCGCGACTCCCCTAGCGGGGCCCTCTCCGCCGGCACGCAGTATTTT.

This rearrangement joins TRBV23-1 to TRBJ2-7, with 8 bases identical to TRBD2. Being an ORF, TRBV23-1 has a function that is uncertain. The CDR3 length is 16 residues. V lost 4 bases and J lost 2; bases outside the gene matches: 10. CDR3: CASSPRGGPNPYEQYF. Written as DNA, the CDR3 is TGCGCCAGCAGTCCCCGGGGGGGGCCGAACCCCTACGAGCAGTACTTC.

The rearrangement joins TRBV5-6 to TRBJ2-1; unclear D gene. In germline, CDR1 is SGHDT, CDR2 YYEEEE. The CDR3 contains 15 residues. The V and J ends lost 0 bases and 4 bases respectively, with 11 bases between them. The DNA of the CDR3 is TGTGCCAGCAGCTTGGGGAGCCCGGCGTACAATGAGCAGTTCTTC. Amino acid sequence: CASSLGSPAYNEQFF.

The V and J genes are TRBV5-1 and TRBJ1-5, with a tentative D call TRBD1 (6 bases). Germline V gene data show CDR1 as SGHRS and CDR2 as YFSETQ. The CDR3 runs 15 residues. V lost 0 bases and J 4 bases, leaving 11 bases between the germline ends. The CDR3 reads CASSLAGATNQPQHF. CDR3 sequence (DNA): TGCGCCAGCAGCTTGGCAGGGGCTACAAATCAGCCCCAGCATTTT.

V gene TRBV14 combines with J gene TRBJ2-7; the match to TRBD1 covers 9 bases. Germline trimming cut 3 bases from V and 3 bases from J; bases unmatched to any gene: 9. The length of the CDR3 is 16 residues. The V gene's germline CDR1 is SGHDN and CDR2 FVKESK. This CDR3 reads CASSQNAGTGIYEQYF. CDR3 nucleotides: TGTGCCAGCAGCCAGAACGCCGGGACAGGGATCTACGAGCAGTACTTC. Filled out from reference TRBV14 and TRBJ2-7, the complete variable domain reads EAGVTQFPSHSVIEKGQTVTLRCDPISGHDNLYWYRRVMGKEIKFLLHFVKESKQDESGMPNNRFLAERTGGTYSTLKVQPAELEDSGVYFCASSQNAGTGIYEQYFGPGTRLTVT.

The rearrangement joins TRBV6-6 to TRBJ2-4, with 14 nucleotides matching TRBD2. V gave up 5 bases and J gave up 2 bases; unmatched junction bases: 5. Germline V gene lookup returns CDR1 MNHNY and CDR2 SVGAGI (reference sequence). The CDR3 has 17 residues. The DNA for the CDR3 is TGTGCCAGCAGTCTCCGGACTAGCGGGGGGTCCAAAAACATTCAGTACTTC. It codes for CASSLRTSGGSKNIQYF.

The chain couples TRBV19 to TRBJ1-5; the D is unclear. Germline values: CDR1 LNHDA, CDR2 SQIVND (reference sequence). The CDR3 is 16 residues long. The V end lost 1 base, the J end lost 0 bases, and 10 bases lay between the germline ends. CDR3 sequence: CASSIGWANSNQPQHF. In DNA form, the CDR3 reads TGTGCCAGTAGTATAGGGTGGGCAAATAGCAATCAGCCCCAGCATTTT.

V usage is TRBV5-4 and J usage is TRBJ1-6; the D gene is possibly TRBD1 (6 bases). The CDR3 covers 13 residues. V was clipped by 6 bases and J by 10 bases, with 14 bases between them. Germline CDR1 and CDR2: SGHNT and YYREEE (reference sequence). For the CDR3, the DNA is TGTGCCAGCACGGGGGGCCCAGGATCACCCCTCCACTTT. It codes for CASTGGPGSPLHF.

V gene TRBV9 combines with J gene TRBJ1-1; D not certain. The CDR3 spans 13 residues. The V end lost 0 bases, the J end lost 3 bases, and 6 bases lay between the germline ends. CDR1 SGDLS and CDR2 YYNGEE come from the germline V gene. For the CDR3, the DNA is TGTGCCAGCAGCGTAGACACGCACACTGAAGCTTTCTTT. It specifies CASSVDTHTEAFF.

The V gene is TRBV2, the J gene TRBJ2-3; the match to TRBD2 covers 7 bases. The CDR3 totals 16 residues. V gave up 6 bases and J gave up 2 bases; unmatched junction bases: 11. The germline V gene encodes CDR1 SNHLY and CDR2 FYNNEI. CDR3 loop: CASSPSGTHDTDTQYF. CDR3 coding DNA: TGTGCCAGCAGCCCTAGCGGAACTCACGACACAGATACGCAGTATTTT.

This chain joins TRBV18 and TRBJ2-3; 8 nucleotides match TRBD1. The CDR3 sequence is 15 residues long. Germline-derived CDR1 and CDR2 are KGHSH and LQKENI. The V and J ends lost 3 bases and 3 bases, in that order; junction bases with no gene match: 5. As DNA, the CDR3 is TGTGCCAGCTCACCTACAGGGGGAAGGACAGATACGCAGTATTTT. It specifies CASSPTGGRTDTQYF. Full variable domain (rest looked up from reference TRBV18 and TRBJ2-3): NAGVMQNPRHLVRRRGQEARLRCSPMKGHSHVYWYRQLPEEGLKFMVYLQKENIIDESGMPKERFSAEFPKEGPSILRIQQVVRGDSAAYFCASSPTGGRTDTQYFGPGTRLTVL.

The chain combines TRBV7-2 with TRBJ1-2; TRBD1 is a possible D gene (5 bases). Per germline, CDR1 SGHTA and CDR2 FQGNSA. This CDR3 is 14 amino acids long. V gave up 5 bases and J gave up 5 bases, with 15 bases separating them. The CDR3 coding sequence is TGTGCCAGCAGCCCCCCCAGGGTAGGATATGGCTACACCTTC. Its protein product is CASSPPRVGYGYTF.

CDR3 nucleotide sequence: TGTGCCAGCAGCGTAGGGTCGTCGAGTGAAAAACTGTTTTTT. The encoded protein is CASSVGSSSEKLFF. The chain combines TRBV9 with TRBJ1-4; D unresolved. The germline V gene has CDR1 SGDLS and CDR2 YYNGEE. The CDR3 spans 14 residues. Trimming stripped 0 bases from V and 7 bases from J, with 10 bases between.

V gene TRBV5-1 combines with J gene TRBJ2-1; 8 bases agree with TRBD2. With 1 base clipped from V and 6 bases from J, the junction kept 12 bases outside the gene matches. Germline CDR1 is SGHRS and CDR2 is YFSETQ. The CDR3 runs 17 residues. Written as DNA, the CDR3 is TGCGCCAGCAGCTTGTTGGCGGGGGGTACTTTTACCAATGAGCAGTTCTTC. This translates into CASSLLAGGTFTNEQFF.

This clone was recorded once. CDR3 amino acids: CATKPYQGLEAFF. The CDR3, as DNA: TGTGCCACTAAACCGTATCAGGGGCTTGAAGCTTTCTTT. The V call is TRBV7-2, the J call TRBJ1-1, with D tentatively TRBD1 (6 bases). Germline V gene sequence: CDR1 SGHTA, CDR2 FQGNSA. The V and J ends lost 10 bases and 7 bases respectively, with 19 bases between them. The CDR3 length is 13 residues.

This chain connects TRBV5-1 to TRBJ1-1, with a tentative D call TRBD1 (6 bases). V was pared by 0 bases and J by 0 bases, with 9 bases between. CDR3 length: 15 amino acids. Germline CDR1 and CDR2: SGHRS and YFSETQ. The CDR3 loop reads CASSLDGGLNTEAFF. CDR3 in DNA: TGCGCCAGCAGCTTGGATGGGGGCTTGAACACTGAAGCTTTCTTT.

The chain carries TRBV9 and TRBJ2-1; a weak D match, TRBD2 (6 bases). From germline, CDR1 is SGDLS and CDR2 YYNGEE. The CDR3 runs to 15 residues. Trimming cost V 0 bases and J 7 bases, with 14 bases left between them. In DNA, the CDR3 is TGTGCCAGCAGCGTAGTGCCGGGGGAGAGTAATGAGCAGTTCTTC. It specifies CASSVVPGESNEQFF.

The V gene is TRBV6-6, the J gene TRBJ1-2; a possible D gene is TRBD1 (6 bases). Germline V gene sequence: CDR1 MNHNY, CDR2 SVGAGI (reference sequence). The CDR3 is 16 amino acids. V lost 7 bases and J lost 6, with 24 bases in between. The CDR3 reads CASTSGVAWGMDGYTF. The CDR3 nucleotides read TGTGCCAGCACCTCAGGGGTGGCGTGGGGTATGGATGGCTACACCTTC.

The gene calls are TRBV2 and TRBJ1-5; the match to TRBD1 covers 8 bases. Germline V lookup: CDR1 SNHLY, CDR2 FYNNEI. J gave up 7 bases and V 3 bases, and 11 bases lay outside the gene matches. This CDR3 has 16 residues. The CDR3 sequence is CASSDSTGGRKQPQHF. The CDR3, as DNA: TGTGCCAGCAGTGACTCCACAGGGGGGCGAAAACAGCCCCAGCATTTT.

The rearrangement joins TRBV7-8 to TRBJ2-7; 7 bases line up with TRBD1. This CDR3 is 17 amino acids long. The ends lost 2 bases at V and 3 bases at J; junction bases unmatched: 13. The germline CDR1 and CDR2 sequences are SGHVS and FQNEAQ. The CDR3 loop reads CASSLMFRGSSFYEQYF. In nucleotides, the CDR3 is TGTGCCAGCAGCTTAATGTTCAGGGGGTCGTCCTTCTACGAGCAGTACTTC. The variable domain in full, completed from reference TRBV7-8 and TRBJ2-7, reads GAGVSQSPRYKVAKRGQDVALRCDPISGHVSLFWYQQALGQGPEFLTYFQNEAQLDKSGLPSDRFFAERPEGSVSTLKIQRTQQEDSAVYLCASSLMFRGSSFYEQYFGPGTRLTVT.